The T cell receptor beta chain under discussion was sequenced for a study of cytomegalovirus exposure and HLA in healthy donors. Study context: The approximately 710 first-cohort repertoires and the roughly 130 validation repertoires shared the same platform, a later analysis reported. General study results and limits: Overall, some 160 TCR beta chains were annotated as cytomegalovirus-associated.

Details on this clone: Its antigen is still unknown.

Assay used: immunoSEQ multiplex PCR; TCRdb lists only in-frame clones, some missing. This sample has approximately 160,000 clones; about 90% occur once, and the top ten carry approximately 2.9%. Germline V gene data show CDR1 as MNHEY and CDR2 as SMNVEV (reference sequence). After removal of 4 bases from V and 5 bases from J, the junction contained 2 bases not matched to a gene. The CDR3 length is 14 residues. Separate from the 666-subject first cohort was the approximately 120-subject validation cohort, to which the donors belonged. The sample comprised PBMCs. The chain has TRBV27 and TRBJ2-1, with 10 bases that match TRBD1. The clonotype comes from a woman aged 18-29 years in good health and CMV-seropositive. CDR3 DNA sequence: TGTGCCAGCAGTTCAGGGACAGGGGACAATGAGCAGTTCTTC. The encoded protein is CASSSGTGDNEQFF.